These T cell receptor beta chains were read from a single sample in a study of cytomegalovirus exposure and HLA in healthy donors. Clones were read by immunoSEQ multiplex PCR, and TCRdb kept only the in-frame ones, dropping some. The repertoire holds hundreds of thousands of clones, with over 65% as singletons. The sequencing input was PBMCs. These receptors originate from a man between 18 and 35 years old in good health and CMV-seronegative. CDR3s include the opening cysteine and the closing phenylalanine or tryptophan. Fields, in order: V gene, J gene, D gene, clone size, CDR3 protein, CDR3 DNA. A D gene is named only where the DNA matches it firmly. The listing skips clone size in some rows; elsewhere it reads once, few, many or a size class.

V: TRBV5-1
J: TRBJ1-2
D: TRBD1
size: few
CDR3: CASSSSDRGVYGYTF
DNA: TGCGCCAGCAGCTCCTCAGACAGGGGAGTCTATGGCTACACCTTC

V: TRBV5-1
J: TRBJ2-2
D: TRBD1
size: .
CDR3: CASSLVGTGDAGELFF
DNA: TGCGCCAGCAGCTTGGTTGGGACAGGGGACGCCGGGGAGCTGTTTTTT

V: TRBV9
J: TRBJ2-2
D: TRBD1
size: .
CDR3: CASSKGQVSGTGELFF
DNA: TGTGCCAGCAGCAAAGGACAGGTCTCAGGCACCGGGGAGCTGTTTTTT

V: TRBV7-2
J: TRBJ2-3
D: TRBD2
size: .
CDR3: CASSPRAGATDTQYF
DNA: TGTGCCAGCAGCCCAAGGGCGGGAGCCACAGATACGCAGTATTTT

V: TRBV7-9
J: TRBJ2-3
D: TRBD2
size: .
CDR3: CASSFRLGGYTDTQYF
DNA: TGTGCCAGCAGCTTTCGTCTGGGGGGGTACACAGATACGCAGTATTTT

V: TRBV18
J: TRBJ1-5
D: .
size: .
CDR3: CASSTGSAGGGYQPQHF
DNA: TGTGCCAGCTCAACCGGATCAGCGGGGGGCGGATATCAGCCCCAGCATTTT

V: TRBV6-1
J: TRBJ2-5
D: TRBD1
size: few
CDR3: CASRGTGGWTQYF
DNA: TGTGCCAGCAGGGGGACAGGCGGGTGGACCCAGTACTTC

V: TRBV5-8
J: TRBJ2-7
D: TRBD2
size: .
CDR3: CASSFLAGGSYEQYF
DNA: TGTGCCAGCAGCTTCCTAGCGGGAGGATCCTACGAGCAGTACTTC

V: TRBV7-6
J: TRBJ2-7
D: .
size: .
CDR3: CASSSSTGTPGEQYF
DNA: TGTGCCAGCAGCTCATCAACAGGGACCCCTGGCGAGCAGTACTTC

V: TRBV13
J: TRBJ1-1
D: .
size: .
CDR3: CASSFGRLNTEAFF
DNA: TGTGCCAGCAGCTTTGGGAGATTGAACACTGAAGCTTTCTTT

V: TRBV5-1
J: TRBJ1-4
D: .
size: .
CDR3: CASSSDWGVNEKLFF
DNA: TGCGCCAGCAGCAGCGATTGGGGGGTTAATGAAAAACTGTTTTTT

V: TRBV9
J: TRBJ2-1
D: TRBD2
size: .
CDR3: CASSGSGTSGYNEQFF
DNA: TGTGCCAGCAGCGGCTCCGGGACTAGCGGCTACAATGAGCAGTTCTTC

V: TRBV29-1
J: TRBJ1-5
D: .
size: .
CDR3: CSVEEGQNQPQHF
DNA: TGCAGCGTTGAAGAAGGACAGAATCAGCCCCAGCATTTT

V: TRBV23-1
J: TRBJ2-7
D: .
size: .
CDR3: CASSQSASRLVEQYF
DNA: TGCGCCAGCAGTCAATCGGCTAGCCGGTTGGTCGAGCAGTACTTC

V: TRBV27
J: TRBJ2-5
D: TRBD1
size: few
CDR3: CASSLSRARGETQYF
DNA: TGTGCCAGCAGTTTATCGAGGGCCAGGGGGGAGACCCAGTACTTC

V: TRBV6-1
J: TRBJ2-7
D: TRBD1
size: .
CDR3: CASSERGSGGLLCEQYF
DNA: TGTGCCAGCAGTGAAAGGGGTTCAGGGGGTCTACTTTGCGAGCAGTACTTC

V: TRBV6-6
J: TRBJ2-1
D: .
size: .
CDR3: CASGTENYNEQFF
DNA: TGTGCCAGCGGCACGGAGAATTACAATGAGCAGTTCTTC